This record concerns one TCR beta chain sequence. CDR1 and CDR2 (germline): LNHDA, SQIVND (reference sequence). Germline trimming cut 3 bases from V and 7 bases from J; bases unmatched to any gene: 11. CDR3 size: 17 residues. The sample is drawn from a study of PD-L1 blockade in urothelial cancer. Study details: Patients commenced atezolizumab at some point between 2014 and 2015, and it was given at 1,200 mg intravenously every 3 weeks. About 85% of the roughly 30 patients were males with bladder-origin urothelial cancer.

Described time point: pretreatment peripheral blood. The patients had locally advanced or metastatic urothelial carcinoma. Spike-ins of synthetic TCR analog templates went into each PCR. Data came from immunoSEQ multiplex PCR; TCRdb stores just in-frame clones and leaves some out. The data contain tens of thousands of clones, over 75% of them singletons. V usage is TRBV19 and J usage is TRBJ2-2, with 10 bases fitting TRBD1. Specimen: PBMCs, collected around atezolizumab (anti-PD-L1) treatment. This TCR was sampled from a man between 65 and 85 years old with urothelial cancer. The CDR3, as DNA: TGTGCCAGTAGTATTGCACGCCTCCGGGACAGGGGCGGGGAGCTGTTTTTT. Protein product: CASSIARLRDRGGELFF.